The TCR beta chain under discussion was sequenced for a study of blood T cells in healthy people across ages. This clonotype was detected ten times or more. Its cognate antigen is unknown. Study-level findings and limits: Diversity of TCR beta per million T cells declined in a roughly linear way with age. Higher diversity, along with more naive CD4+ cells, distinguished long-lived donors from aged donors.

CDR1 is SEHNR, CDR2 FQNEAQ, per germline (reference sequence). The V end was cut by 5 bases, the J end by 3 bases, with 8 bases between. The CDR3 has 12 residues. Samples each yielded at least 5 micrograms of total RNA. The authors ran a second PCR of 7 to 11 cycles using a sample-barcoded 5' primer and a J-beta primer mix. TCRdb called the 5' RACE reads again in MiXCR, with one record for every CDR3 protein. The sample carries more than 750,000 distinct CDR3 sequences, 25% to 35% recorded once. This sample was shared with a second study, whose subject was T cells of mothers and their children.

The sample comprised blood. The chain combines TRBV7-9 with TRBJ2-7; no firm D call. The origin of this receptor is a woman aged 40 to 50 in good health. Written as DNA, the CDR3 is TGTGCCAGCAGCCGACGGATCTACGAGCAGTACTTC. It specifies CASSRRIYEQYF.